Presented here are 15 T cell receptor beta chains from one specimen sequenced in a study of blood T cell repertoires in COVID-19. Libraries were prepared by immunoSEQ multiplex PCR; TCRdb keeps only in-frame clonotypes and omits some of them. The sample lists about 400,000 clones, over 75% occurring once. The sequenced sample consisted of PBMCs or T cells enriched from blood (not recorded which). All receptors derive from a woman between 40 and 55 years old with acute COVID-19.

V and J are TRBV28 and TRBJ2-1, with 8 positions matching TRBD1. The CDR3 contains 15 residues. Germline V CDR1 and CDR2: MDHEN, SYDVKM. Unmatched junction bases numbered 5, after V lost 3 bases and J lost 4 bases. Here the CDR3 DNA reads TGTGCCAGCAGTTTCCTGACAGGGGTTTACAATGAGCAGTTCTTC. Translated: CASSFLTGVYNEQFF.

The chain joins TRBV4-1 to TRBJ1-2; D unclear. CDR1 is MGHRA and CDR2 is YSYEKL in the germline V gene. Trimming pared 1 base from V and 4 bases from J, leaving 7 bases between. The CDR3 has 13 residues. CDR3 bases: TGCGCCAGCAGCCAAGGGGCCGTCTATGGCTACACCTTC. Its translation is CASSQGAVYGYTF.

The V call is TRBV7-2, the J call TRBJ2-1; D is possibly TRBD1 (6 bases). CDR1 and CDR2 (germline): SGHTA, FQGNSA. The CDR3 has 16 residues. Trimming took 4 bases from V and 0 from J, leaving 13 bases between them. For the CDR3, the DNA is TGTGCCAGCAGCTCAACTAGACAGGTCTCCTACAATGAGCAGTTCTTC. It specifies CASSSTRQVSYNEQFF.

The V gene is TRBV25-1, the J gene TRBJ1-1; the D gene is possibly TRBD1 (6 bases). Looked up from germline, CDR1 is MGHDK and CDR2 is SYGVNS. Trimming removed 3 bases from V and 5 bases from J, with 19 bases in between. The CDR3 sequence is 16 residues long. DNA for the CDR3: TGTGCCAGCAGTGAGAAGGGGGGGCATTGGAGAACTGAAGCTTTCTTT. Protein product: CASSEKGGHWRTEAFF.

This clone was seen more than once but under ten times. The CDR3, as DNA: TGTGCCAGCAGCTTAGTACTCTGGGGGCGCAGGGAATCAGATACGCAGTATTTT. Protein: CASSLVLWGRRESDTQYF. The chain uses TRBV7-2 and TRBJ2-3; a possible D gene is TRBD1 (6 bases). The CDR3 covers 18 residues. Per the germline V gene, CDR1 is SGHTA and CDR2 is FQGNSA. The V and J ends lost 1 base and 4 bases respectively, with 21 bases between them.

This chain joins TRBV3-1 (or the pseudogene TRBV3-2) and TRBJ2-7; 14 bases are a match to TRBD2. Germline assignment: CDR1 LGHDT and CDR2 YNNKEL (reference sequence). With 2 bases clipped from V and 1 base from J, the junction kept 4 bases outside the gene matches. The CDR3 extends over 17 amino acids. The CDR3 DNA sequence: TGTGCCAGCAGCCAACCTCGGACTAGCGGGGGGTCCTACGAGCAGTACTTC. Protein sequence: CASSQPRTSGGSYEQYF.

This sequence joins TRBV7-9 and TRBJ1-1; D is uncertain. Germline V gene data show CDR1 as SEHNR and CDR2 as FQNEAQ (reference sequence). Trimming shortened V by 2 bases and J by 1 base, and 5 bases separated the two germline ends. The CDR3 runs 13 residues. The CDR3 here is CASSLWQNTEAFF. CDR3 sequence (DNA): TGTGCCAGCAGCTTATGGCAGAACACTGAAGCTTTCTTT.

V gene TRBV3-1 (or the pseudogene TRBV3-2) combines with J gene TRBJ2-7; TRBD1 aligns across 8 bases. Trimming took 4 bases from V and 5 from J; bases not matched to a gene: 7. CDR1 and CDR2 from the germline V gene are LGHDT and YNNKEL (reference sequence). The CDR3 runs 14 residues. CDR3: CASSRRTTGDEQYF. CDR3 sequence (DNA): TGTGCCAGCAGCCGAAGGACGACAGGGGACGAGCAGTACTTC.

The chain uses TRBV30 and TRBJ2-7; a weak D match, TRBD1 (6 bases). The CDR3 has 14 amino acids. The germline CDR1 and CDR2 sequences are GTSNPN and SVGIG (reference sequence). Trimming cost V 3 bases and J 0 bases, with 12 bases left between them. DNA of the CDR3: TGTGCCTGGAGGGCGACAGGAAACTCCTACGAGCAGTACTTC. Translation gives CAWRATGNSYEQYF.

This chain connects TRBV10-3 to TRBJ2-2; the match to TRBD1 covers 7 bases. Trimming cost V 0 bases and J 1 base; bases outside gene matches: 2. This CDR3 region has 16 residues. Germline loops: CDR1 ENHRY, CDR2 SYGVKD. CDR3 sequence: CAISESWTGNTGELFF. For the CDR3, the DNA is TGTGCCATCAGTGAGTCATGGACAGGGAACACCGGGGAGCTGTTTTTT.

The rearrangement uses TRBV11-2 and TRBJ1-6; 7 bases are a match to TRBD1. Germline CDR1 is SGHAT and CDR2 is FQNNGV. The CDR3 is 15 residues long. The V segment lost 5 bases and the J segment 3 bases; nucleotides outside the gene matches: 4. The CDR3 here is CASSIQGNYNSPLHF. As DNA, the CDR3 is TGTGCCAGCAGCATACAGGGGAACTATAATTCACCCCTCCACTTT.

DNA for the CDR3: TGTGCTAGTGCCCCGGGAAGATACAATGAGCAGTTCTTC. This sequence encodes CASAPGRYNEQFF. The V gene is TRBV12-5, the J gene TRBJ2-1; a weak D match, TRBD2 (5 bases). Germline loops: CDR1 LGHNT, CDR2 FRNRAP. This CDR3 region has 13 residues. V dropped 7 bases and J dropped 4 bases, with 11 bases sitting between them.

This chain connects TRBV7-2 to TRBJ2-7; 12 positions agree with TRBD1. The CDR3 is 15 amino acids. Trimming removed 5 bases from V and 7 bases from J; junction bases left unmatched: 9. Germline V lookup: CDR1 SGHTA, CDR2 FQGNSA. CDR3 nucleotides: TGTGCCAGCAGCGCCCGGGACAGGGGGCAATGGGAGCAGTACTTC. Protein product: CASSARDRGQWEQYF.

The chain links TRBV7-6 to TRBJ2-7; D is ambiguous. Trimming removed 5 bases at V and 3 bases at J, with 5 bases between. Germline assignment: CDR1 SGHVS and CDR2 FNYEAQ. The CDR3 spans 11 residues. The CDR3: CASSPNYEQYF. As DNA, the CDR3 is TGTGCCAGCAGCCCTAACTACGAGCAGTACTTC.

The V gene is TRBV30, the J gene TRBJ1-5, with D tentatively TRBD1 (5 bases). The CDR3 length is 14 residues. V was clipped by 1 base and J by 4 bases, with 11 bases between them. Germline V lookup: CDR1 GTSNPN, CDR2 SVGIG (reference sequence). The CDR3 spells CAWSAGVSNQPQHF. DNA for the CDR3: TGTGCCTGGAGTGCGGGGGTTTCTAATCAGCCCCAGCATTTT.